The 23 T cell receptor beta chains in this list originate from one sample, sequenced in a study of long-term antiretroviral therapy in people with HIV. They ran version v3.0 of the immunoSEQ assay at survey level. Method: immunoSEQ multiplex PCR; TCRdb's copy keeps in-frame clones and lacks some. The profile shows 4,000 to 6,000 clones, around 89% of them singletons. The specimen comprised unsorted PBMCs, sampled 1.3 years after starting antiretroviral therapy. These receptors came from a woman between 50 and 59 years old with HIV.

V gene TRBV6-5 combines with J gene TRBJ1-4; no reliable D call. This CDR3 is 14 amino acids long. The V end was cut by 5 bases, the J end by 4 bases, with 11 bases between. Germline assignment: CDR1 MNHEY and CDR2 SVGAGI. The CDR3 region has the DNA TGTGCCAGCAGTCCAAAGGCCTTTAATGAAAAACTGTTTTTT. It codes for CASSPKAFNEKLFF.

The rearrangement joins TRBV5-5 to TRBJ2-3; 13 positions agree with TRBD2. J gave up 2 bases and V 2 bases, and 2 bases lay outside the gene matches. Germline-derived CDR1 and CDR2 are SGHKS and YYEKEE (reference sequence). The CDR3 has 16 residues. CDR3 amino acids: CASSFTSGGATDTQYF. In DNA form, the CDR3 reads TGTGCCAGCAGCTTTACTAGCGGGGGGGCCACAGATACGCAGTATTTT.

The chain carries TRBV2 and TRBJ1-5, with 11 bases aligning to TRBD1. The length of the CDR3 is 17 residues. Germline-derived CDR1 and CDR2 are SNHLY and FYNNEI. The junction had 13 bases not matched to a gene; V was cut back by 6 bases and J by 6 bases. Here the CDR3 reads CASSMMLGTGGIQPQHF. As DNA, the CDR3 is TGTGCCAGCAGCATGATGCTCGGGACAGGGGGAATTCAGCCCCAGCATTTT.

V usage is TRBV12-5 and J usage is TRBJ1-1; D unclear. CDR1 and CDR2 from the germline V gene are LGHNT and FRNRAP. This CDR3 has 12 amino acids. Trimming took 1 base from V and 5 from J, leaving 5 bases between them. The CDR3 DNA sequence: TGTGCTAGTGGTTTGGGGGAGACTGAAGCTTTCTTT. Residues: CASGLGETEAFF.

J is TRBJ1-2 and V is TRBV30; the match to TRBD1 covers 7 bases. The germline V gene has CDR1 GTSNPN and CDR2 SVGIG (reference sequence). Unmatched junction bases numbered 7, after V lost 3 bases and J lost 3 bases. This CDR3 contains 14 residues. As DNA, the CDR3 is TGTGCCTGGAGCGGGGCGGGACAGTACTATGGCTACACCTTC. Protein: CAWSGAGQYYGYTF.

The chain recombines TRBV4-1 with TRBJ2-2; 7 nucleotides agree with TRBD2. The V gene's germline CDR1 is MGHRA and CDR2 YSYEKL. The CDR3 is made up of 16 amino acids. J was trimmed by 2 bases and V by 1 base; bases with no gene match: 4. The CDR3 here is CASSQVERGNTGELFF. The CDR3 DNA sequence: TGCGCCAGCAGCCAAGTGGAGCGGGGAAACACCGGGGAGCTGTTTTTT.

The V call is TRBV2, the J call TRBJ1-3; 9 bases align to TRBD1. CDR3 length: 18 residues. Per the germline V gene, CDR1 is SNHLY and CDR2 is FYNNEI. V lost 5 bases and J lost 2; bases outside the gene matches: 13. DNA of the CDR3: TGTGCCAGCAGTTCCGGGACAGGGAGTCTAAGAACTGGAAACACCATATATTTT. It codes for CASSSGTGSLRTGNTIYF.

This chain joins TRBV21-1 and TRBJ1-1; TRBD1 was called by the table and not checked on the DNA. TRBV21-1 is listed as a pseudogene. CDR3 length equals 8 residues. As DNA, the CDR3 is TGTGCCAGCAGTCAGGCTTTCTTT. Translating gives CASSQAFF.

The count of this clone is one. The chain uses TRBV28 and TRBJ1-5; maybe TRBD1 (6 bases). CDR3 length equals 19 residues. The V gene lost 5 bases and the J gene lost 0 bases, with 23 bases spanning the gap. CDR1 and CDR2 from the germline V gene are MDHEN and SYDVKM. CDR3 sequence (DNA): TGTGCCAGCAGTCCGGGGGACACACGGACCCTTGATAGCAATCAGCCCCAGCATTTT. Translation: CASSPGDTRTLDSNQPQHF. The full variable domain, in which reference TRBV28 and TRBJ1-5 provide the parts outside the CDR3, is DVKVTQSSRYLVKRTGEKVFLECVQDMDHENMFWYRQDPGLGLRLIYFSYDVKMKEKGDIPEGYSVSREKKERFSLILESASTNQTSMYLCASSPGDTRTLDSNQPQHFGDGTRLSIL.

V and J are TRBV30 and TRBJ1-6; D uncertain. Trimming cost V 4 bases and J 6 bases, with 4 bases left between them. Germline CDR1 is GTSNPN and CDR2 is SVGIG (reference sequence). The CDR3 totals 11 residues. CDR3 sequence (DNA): TGTGCCTGGAAACTTAATTCACCCCTCCACTTT. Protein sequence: CAWKLNSPLHF.

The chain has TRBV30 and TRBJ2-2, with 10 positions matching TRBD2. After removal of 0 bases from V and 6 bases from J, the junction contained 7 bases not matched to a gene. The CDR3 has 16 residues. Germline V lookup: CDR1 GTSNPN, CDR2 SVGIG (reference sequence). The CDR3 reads CAWSVRAGGPPGELFF. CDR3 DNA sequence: TGTGCCTGGAGTGTACGAGCGGGGGGGCCCCCCGGGGAGCTGTTTTTT.

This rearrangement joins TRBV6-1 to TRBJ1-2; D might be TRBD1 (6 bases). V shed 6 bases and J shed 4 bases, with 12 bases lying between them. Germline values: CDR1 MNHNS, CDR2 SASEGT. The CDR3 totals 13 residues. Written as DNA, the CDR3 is TGTGCCAGCAGCTCCACAGGGTTCTATGGCTACACCTTC. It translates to CASSSTGFYGYTF.

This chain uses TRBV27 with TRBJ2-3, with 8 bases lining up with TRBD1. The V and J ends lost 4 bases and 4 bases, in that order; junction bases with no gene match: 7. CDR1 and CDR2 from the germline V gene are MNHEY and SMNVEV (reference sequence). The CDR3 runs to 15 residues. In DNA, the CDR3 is TGTGCCAGCAGTTATGGGGACAGGTTTTCAGATACGCAGTATTTT. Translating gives CASSYGDRFSDTQYF.

CDR3 sequence (DNA): TGTGCCAGCAGCCCCGGGACTAGCGGGGCCGGGGAGCTGTTTTTT. It yields the protein CASSPGTSGAGELFF. The gene calls are TRBV7-9 and TRBJ2-2, with 13 positions matching TRBD2. Germline V gives CDR1 SEHNR, CDR2 FQNEAQ (reference sequence). The junction had 3 bases not matched to a gene; V was cut back by 5 bases and J by 6 bases. The CDR3 runs 15 residues. Based on the CDR3 plus reference TRBV7-9 and TRBJ2-2, the full variable domain is DTGVSQNPRHKITKRGQNVTFRCDPISEHNRLYWYRQTLGQGPEFLTYFQNEAQLEKSRLLSDRFSAERPKGSFSTLEIQRTEQGDSAMYLCASSPGTSGAGELFFGEGSRLTVL.

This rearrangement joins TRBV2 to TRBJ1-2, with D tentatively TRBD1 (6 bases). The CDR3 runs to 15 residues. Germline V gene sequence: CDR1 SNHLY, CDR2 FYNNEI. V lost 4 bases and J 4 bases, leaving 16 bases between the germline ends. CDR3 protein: CASSAETGNFYGYTF. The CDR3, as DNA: TGTGCCAGCAGTGCCGAGACAGGAAACTTCTATGGCTACACCTTC. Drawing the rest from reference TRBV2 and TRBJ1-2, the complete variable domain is EPEVTQTPSHQVTQMGQEVILRCVPISNHLYFYWYRQILGQKVEFLVSFYNNEISEKSEIFDDQFSVERPDGSNFTLKIRSTKLEDSAMYFCASSAETGNFYGYTFGSGTRLTVV.

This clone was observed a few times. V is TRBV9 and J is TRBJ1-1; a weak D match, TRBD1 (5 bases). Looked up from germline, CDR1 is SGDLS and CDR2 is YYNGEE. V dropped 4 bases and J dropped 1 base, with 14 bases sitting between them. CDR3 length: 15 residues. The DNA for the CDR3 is TGTGCCAGCAGCTTCGCAGGGAACGGGAACACTGAAGCTTTCTTT. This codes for CASSFAGNGNTEAFF.

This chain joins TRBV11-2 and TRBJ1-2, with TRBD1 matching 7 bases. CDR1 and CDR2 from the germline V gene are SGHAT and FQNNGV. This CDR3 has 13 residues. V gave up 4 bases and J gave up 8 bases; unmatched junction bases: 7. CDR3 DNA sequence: TGTGCCAGCAGCTCCCAACAGGGGCACGGCTACACCTTC. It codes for CASSSQQGHGYTF. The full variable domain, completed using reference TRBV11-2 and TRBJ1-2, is EAGVAQSPRYKIIEKRQSVAFWCNPISGHATLYWYQQILGQGPKLLIQFQNNGVVDDSQLPKDRFSAERLKGVDSTLKIQPAKLEDSAVYLCASSSQQGHGYTFGSGTRLTVV.

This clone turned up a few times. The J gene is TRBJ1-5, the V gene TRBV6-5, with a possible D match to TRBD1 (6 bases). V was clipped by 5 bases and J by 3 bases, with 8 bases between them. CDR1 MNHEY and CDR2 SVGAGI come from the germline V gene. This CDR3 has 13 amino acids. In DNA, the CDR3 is TGTGCCAGCAGTAGACAGGTCAATCAGCCCCAGCATTTT. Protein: CASSRQVNQPQHF.

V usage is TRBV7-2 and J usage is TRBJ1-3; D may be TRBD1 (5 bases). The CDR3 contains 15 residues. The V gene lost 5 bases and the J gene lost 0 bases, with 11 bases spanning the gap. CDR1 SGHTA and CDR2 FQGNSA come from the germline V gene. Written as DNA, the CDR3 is TGTGCCAGCAGCGCAGACAGTTCCTCTGGAAACACCATATATTTT. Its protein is CASSADSSSGNTIYF.

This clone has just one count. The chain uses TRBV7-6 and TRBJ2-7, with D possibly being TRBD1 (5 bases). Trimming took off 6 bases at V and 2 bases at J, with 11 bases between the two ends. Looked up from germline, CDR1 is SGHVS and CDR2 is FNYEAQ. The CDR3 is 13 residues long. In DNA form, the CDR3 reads TGTGCCAGCAGTCCCGACAGCACCTACGAGCAGTACTTC. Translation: CASSPDSTYEQYF.

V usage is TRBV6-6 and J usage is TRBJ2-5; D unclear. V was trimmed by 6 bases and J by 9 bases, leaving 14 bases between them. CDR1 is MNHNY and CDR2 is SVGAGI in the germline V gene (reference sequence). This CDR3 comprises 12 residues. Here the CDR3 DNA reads TGTGCCAGCAGCAACGAGGTGGTGGCCCAGTACTTC. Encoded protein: CASSNEVVAQYF.

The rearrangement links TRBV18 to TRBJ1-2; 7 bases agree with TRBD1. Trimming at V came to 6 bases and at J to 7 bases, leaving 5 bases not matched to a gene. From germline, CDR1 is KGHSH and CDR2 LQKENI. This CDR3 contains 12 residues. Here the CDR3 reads CASSDRVAGYTF. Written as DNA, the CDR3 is TGTGCCAGCTCTGACAGGGTCGCTGGCTACACCTTC.

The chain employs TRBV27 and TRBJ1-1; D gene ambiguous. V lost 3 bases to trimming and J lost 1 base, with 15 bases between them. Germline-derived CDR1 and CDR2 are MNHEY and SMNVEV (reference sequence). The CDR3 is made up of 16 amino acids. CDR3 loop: CASSFRVSAENTEAFF. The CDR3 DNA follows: TGTGCCAGCAGTTTTCGAGTTTCTGCAGAGAACACTGAAGCTTTCTTT.